The 6 T cell receptor beta chains below all came from one sample that was sequenced in a study of shared clonotypes between healthy human individuals. Generated by immunoSEQ multiplex PCR, the TCRdb table keeps only in-frame clones and is missing some. This table holds more than 850,000 clones, approximately 80% found once. Source material: memory CD4+ T cells from PBMCs. The subset: CD45RA-negative fraction. The source of these receptors is a man aged 18-30 years in good health. Some clones in this sample may be carry-over from other donors' samples.

This clone was found many times. This chain connects TRBV30 to TRBJ1-2; 10 nucleotides align to TRBD1. The CDR3 runs to 15 residues. The germline CDR1 and CDR2 sequences are GTSNPN and SVGIG (reference sequence). Trimming at V came to 0 bases and at J to 5 bases, leaving 6 bases not matched to a gene. The CDR3 loop is CAWSVGGTGAYGYTF. Written as DNA, the CDR3 is TGTGCCTGGAGTGTAGGTGGGACAGGGGCATATGGCTACACCTTC.

V and J are TRBV5-4 and TRBJ2-5, with a tentative D call TRBD2 (6 bases). The J call may not be correct, given that the DNA end is closer to TRBJ2-7. The CDR3 spans 15 residues. Germline V gene lookup returns CDR1 SGHNT and CDR2 YYREEE (reference sequence). CDR3 residues: CASTPGVAATYEQYF. DNA of the CDR3: TGTGCCAGCACCCCCGGGGTAGCGGCCACCTACGAGCAGTACTTC.

V usage is TRBV5-5 and J usage is TRBJ2-7, with D possibly TRBD1 on 5 matching bases. CDR1 SGHKS and CDR2 YYEKEE come from the germline V gene (reference sequence). The length of the CDR3 is 14 residues. V lost 1 base and J 4 bases, leaving 12 bases between the germline ends. As DNA, the CDR3 is TGTGCCAGCAGCTTGTTAGGCAGGGCTTACGAGCAGTACTTC. It codes for CASSLLGRAYEQYF.

This clone was detected only a few times. This chain uses TRBV7-8 with TRBJ1-5, with 7 bases matching TRBD1. Germline assignment: CDR1 SGHVS and CDR2 FQNEAQ. There are 15 residues in the CDR3. The J segment lost 3 bases and the V segment lost 3 bases, leaving 5 bases of the junction unmatched. The CDR3 DNA reads as TGTGCCAGCAGCTTTCCAGGGGGGAACAATCAGCCCCAGCATTTT. Encoded protein: CASSFPGGNNQPQHF.

The chain is built from TRBV2 and TRBJ2-7, with TRBD2 identical over 11 bases. From germline, CDR1 is SNHLY and CDR2 FYNNEI. The CDR3 is 14 amino acids. The V gene end was trimmed by 7 bases and the J gene end by 1 base; junction bases not matched to a gene: 3. The CDR3 DNA is TGTGCCAGCAAAACTAGCGGGAGTTCCTACGAGCAGTACTTC. Its protein product is CASKTSGSSYEQYF. Combining the CDR3 with reference TRBV2 and TRBJ2-7 gives the whole variable domain EPEVTQTPSHQVTQMGQEVILRCVPISNHLYFYWYRQILGQKVEFLVSFYNNEISEKSEIFDDQFSVERPDGSNFTLKIRSTKLEDSAMYFCASKTSGSSYEQYFGPGTRLTVT.

The J gene is TRBJ2-2, the V gene TRBV4-3; D possibly uses TRBD1 or TRBD2 (6 bases each). Trimming pared 3 bases from V and 3 bases from J, leaving 11 bases between. The germline CDR1 and CDR2 sequences are LGHNA and YSLEER. CDR3 length: 15 amino acids. The CDR3 sequence is CASSQGGGYTGELFF. The CDR3 DNA reads TGCGCCAGCAGCCAGGGGGGCGGTTACACCGGGGAGCTGTTTTTT.